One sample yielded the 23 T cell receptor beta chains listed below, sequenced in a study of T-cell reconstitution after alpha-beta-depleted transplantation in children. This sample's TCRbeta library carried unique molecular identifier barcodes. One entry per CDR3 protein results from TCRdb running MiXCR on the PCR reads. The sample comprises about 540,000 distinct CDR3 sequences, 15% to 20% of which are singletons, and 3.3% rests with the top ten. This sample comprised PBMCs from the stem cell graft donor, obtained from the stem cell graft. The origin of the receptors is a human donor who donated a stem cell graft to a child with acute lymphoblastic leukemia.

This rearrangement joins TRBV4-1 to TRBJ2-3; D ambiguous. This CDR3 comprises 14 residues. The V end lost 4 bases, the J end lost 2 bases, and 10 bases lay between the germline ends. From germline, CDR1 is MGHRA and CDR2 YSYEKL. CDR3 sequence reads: CASSPKRVTDTQYF. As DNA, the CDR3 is TGCGCCAGCAGCCCGAAGCGAGTCACAGATACGCAGTATTTT.

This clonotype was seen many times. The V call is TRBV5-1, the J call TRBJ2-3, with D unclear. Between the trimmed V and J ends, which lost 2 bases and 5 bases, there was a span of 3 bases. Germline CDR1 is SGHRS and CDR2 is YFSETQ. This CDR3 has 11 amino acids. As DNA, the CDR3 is TGCGCCAGCAGCTTCAAAGATACGCAGTATTTT. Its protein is CASSFKDTQYF.

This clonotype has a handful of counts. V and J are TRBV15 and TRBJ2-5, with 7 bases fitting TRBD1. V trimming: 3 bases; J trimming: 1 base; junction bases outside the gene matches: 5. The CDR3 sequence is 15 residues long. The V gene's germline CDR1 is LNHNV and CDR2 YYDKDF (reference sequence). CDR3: CATSSRSGGQETQYF. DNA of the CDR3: TGTGCCACCAGCAGTCGCTCAGGGGGCCAAGAGACCCAGTACTTC.

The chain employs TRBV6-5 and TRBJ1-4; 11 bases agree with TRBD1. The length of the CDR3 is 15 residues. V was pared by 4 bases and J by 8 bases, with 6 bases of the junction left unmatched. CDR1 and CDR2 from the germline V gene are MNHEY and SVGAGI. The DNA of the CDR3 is TGTGCCAGCAGTTCGGACAGGGGGCGTGGGGAAAAACTGTTTTTT. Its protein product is CASSSDRGRGEKLFF.

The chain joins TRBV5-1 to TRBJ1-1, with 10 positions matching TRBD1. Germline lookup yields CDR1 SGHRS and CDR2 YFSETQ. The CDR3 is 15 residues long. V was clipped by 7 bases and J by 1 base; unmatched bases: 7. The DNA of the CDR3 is TGCGCCAGCCACCGACAGGGGGCAGGGAACACTGAAGCTTTCTTT. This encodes CASHRQGAGNTEAFF.

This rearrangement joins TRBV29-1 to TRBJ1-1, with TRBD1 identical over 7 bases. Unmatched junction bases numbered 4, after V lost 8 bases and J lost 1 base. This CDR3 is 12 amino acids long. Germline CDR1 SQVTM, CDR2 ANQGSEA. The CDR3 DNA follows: TGCAGCCTCCGACAGGGGAACACTGAAGCTTTCTTT. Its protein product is CSLRQGNTEAFF.

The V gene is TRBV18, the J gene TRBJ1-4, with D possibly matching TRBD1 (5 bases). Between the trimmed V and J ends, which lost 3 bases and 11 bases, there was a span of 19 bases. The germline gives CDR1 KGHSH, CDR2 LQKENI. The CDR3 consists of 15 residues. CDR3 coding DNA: TGTGCCAGCTCACCGTATTTGCCGTCGAAGGGGAAACTGTTTTTT. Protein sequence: CASSPYLPSKGKLFF.

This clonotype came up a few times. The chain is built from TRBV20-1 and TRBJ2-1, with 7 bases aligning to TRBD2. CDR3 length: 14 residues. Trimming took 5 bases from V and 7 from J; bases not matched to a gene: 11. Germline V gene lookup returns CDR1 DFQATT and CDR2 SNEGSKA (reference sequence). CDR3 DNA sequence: TGCAGTGCTCCGTGGAAGGGAGGGCATAATGAGCAGTTCTTC. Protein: CSAPWKGGHNEQFF.

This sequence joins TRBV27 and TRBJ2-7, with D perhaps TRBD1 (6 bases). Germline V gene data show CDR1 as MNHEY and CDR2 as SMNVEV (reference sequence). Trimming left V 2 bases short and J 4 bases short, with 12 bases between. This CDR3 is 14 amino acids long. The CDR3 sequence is CASSLQGSAYEQYF. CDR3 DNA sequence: TGTGCCAGCAGTTTACAGGGGTCCGCTTACGAGCAGTACTTC.

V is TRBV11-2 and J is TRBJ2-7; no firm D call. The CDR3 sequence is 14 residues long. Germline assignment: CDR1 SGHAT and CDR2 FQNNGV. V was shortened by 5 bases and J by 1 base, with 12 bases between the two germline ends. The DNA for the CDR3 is TGTGCCAGCAGCCCCAACCTCCCATCCTACGAGCAGTACTTC. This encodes CASSPNLPSYEQYF.

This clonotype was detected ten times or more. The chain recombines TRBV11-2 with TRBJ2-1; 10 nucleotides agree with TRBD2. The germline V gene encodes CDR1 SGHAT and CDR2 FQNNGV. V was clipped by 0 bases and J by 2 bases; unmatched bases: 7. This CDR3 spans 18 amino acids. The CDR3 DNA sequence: TGTGCCAGCAGCTTAGAAAGGCTAGCGGGAGCCACCTACAATGAGCAGTTCTTC. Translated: CASSLERLAGATYNEQFF.

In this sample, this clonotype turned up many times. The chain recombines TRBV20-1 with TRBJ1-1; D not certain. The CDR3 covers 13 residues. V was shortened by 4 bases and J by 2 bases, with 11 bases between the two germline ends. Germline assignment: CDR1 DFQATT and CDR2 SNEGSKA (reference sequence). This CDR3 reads CSATLAINTEAFF. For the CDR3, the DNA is TGCAGTGCTACCCTAGCGATAAACACTGAAGCTTTCTTT.

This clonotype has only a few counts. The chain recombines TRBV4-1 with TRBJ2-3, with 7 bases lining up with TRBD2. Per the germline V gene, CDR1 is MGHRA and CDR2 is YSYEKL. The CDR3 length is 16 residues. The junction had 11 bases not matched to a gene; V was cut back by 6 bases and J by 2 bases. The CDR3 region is CASSPAGQTLTDTQYF. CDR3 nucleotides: TGCGCCAGCAGTCCAGCGGGGCAGACACTCACAGATACGCAGTATTTT.

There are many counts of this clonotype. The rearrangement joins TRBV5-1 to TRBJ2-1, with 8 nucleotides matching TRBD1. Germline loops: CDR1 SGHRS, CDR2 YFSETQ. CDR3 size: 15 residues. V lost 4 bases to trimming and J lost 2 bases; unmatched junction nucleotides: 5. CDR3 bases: TGCGCCAGCAGCCTACAGGGGGTACCCTACAATGAGCAGTTCTTC. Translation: CASSLQGVPYNEQFF.

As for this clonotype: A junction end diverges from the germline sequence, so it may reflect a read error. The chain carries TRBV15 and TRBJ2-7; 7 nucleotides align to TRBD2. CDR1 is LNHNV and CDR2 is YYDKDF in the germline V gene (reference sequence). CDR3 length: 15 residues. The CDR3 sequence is CATSDGGGGDYDQYF. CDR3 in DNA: TGTGCCACCAGCGATGGGGGAGGAGGGGACTACGACCAGTACTTC.

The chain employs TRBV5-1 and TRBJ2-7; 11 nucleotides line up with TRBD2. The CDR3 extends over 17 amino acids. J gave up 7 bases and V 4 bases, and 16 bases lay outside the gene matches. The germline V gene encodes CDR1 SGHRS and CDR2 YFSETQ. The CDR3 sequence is CASSTTSGSLNLDEQYF. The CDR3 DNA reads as TGCGCCAGCAGCACCACTAGCGGGAGTCTTAATTTAGATGAGCAGTACTTC. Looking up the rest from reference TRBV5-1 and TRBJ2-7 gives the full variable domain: KAGVTQTPRYLIKTRGQQVTLSCSPISGHRSVSWYQQTPGQGLQFLFEYFSETQRNKGNFPGRFSGRQFSNSRSEMNVSTLELGDSALYLCASSTTSGSLNLDEQYFGPGTRLTVT.

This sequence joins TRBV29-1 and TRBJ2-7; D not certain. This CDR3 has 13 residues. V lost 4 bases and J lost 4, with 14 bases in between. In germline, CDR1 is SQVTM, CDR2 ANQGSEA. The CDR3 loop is CSVVNFRGYEQYF. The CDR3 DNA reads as TGCAGCGTTGTGAATTTCCGAGGTTACGAGCAGTACTTC.

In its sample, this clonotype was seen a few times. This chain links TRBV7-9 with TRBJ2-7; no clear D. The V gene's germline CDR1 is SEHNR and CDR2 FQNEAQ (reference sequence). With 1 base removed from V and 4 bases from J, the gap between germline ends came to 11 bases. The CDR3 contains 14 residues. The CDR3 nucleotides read TGTGCCAGCAGCTTAGGGTTATCTGGATACGAGCAGTACTTC. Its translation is CASSLGLSGYEQYF.

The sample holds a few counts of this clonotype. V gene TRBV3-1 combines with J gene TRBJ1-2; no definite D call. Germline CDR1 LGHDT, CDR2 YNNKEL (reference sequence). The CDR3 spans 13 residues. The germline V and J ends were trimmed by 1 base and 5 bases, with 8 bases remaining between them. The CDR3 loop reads CASSQGSAYGYTF. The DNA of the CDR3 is TGTGCCAGCAGCCAAGGATCTGCTTATGGCTACACCTTC.

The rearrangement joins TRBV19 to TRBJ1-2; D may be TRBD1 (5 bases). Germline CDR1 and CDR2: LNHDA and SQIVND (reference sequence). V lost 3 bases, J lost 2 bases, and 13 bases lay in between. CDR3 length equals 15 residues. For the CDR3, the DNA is TGTGCCAGTAGTATTTTGGGGGTCGGGAACTATGGCTACACCTTC. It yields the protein CASSILGVGNYGYTF.

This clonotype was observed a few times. DNA of the CDR3: TGTGCCAGCAGTTTATCGTGGGGGACTAACCAAGAGACCCAGTACTTC. Amino acid sequence: CASSLSWGTNQETQYF. The chain joins TRBV27 to TRBJ2-5; 7 bases map to TRBD2. The V gene's germline CDR1 is MNHEY and CDR2 SMNVEV (reference sequence). The CDR3 is 16 amino acids. V trimming: 0 bases; J trimming: 0 bases; junction bases outside the gene matches: 4.

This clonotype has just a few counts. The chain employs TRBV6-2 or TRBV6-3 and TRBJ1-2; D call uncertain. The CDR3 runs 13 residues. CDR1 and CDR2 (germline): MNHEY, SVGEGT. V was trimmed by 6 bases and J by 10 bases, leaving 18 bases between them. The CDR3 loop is CASSPLGRTFYTF. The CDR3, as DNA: TGTGCCAGCAGCCCCCTGGGCAGAACCTTCTACACCTTC.

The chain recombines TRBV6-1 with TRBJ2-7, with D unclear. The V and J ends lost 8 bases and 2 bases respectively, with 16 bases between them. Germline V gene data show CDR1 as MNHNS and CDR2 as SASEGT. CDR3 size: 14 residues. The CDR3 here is CASCPRAGPYEQYF. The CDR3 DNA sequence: TGTGCCAGCTGCCCTCGCGCTGGACCCTACGAGCAGTACTTC.